Below are 11 T cell receptor beta chains sequenced from a single sample in a study of blood T cell repertoires in COVID-19 (TCRdb year 2020). Library generation was performed with the immunoSEQ multiplex PCR assay. TCRdb took over this immuneACCESS table, retaining in-frame rearrangements with V and J assigned. Such tables are incomplete; in checked studies, under half of the missing clones stem from an unresolved V gene, and the remainder is unexplained. Within this sample are 240,000 or so clones, with more than 75% of them counted one time only. Jointly, the top ten make up 2% to 2.5% of the sample. The specimen was PBMCs or T cells enriched from blood (not recorded which). The receptor set was obtained from a woman in her fifties or sixties who had recovered from COVID-19.

The chain links TRBV2 to TRBJ1-2; TRBD1 is a possible D gene (6 bases). Germline lookup yields CDR1 SNHLY and CDR2 FYNNEI. The CDR3 consists of 14 residues. V lost 6 bases and J 4 bases, leaving 15 bases between the germline ends. As DNA, the CDR3 is TGTGCCAGCAGCGAACAGGGTCCCTTCTATGGCTACACCTTC. Translating it yields CASSEQGPFYGYTF. The variable domain in full, completed from reference TRBV2 and TRBJ1-2, reads EPEVTQTPSHQVTQMGQEVILRCVPISNHLYFYWYRQILGQKVEFLVSFYNNEISEKSEIFDDQFSVERPDGSNFTLKIRSTKLEDSAMYFCASSEQGPFYGYTFGSGTRLTVV.

The chain couples TRBV20-1 to TRBJ2-3, with 9 bases that match TRBD2. With 5 bases clipped from V and 14 bases from J, the junction kept 8 bases outside the gene matches. Germline V gives CDR1 DFQATT, CDR2 SNEGSKA (reference sequence). This CDR3 spans 11 amino acids. The CDR3 loop reads CSAHSGSRGYF. The CDR3 DNA is TGCAGTGCTCATAGCGGGAGCCGTGGGTATTTT.

The chain uses TRBV7-2 and TRBJ2-1; weak D call: TRBD2 (6 bases). V was cut by 5 bases and J by 6 bases, with 17 bases left in between. The CDR3 has 15 residues. The germline V gene encodes CDR1 SGHTA and CDR2 FQGNSA. CDR3: CASSPGSFRANEQFF. CDR3 in DNA: TGTGCCAGCAGCCCCGGGAGTTTTAGGGCCAATGAGCAGTTCTTC.

The chain links TRBV25-1 to TRBJ2-2; 9 bases agree with TRBD2. Looked up from germline, CDR1 is MGHDK and CDR2 is SYGVNS. The CDR3 extends over 15 amino acids. J was trimmed by 1 base and V by 4 bases; bases with no gene match: 1. CDR3 DNA sequence: TGTGCCAGCAGTGTAGCGGGGGTGAACACCGGGGAGCTGTTTTTT. The encoded protein is CASSVAGVNTGELFF.

The rearrangement joins TRBV2 to TRBJ1-5; 9 nucleotides agree with TRBD1. The CDR3 sequence is 16 residues long. In germline, CDR1 is SNHLY, CDR2 FYNNEI. The V and J ends lost 6 bases and 7 bases, in that order; junction bases with no gene match: 13. As DNA, the CDR3 is TGTGCCAGCAGCGCCTCTAGGGACAGGGTGGGGCAGCCCCAGCATTTT. This encodes CASSASRDRVGQPQHF.

The V and J genes are TRBV28 and TRBJ2-1; 9 bases line up with TRBD2. The CDR3 has 15 residues. V shed 5 bases, J shed 7 bases, and the junction held 9 bases outside the gene matches. Germline CDR1 is MDHEN and CDR2 is SYDVKM. For the CDR3, the DNA is TGTGCCAGCAGTAACGCGCGGGAGGGCCTAAATGAGCAGTTCTTC. It encodes CASSNAREGLNEQFF.

This clone was seen just once. The chain employs TRBV3-1 (or the pseudogene TRBV3-2) and TRBJ1-1, with D maybe TRBD1 (6 bases). V lost 0 bases to trimming and J lost 1 base, with 12 bases between them. The V gene's germline CDR1 is LGHDT and CDR2 YNNKEL (reference sequence). This CDR3 contains 16 residues. The CDR3 DNA reads TGTGCCAGCAGCCAAGAAAATCGGGGGGCGAACACTGAAGCTTTCTTT. It encodes CASSQENRGANTEAFF.

There are a few counts of this clone. This chain joins TRBV6-2 or TRBV6-3 and TRBJ2-1; a possible D gene is TRBD2 (7 bases). The V gene lost 2 bases and the J gene lost 0 bases, with 11 bases spanning the gap. This CDR3 comprises 16 residues. The germline V gene has CDR1 MNHEY and CDR2 SVGEGT. CDR3 nucleotide sequence: TGTGCCAGCAGTTACGGGCGGGGGCCCTCCTACAATGAGCAGTTCTTC. It specifies CASSYGRGPSYNEQFF.

This chain uses TRBV5-8 with TRBJ2-7; TRBD1 might be the D (6 bases). V was cut by 1 base and J by 5 bases, with 10 bases left in between. In germline, CDR1 is SGHTS, CDR2 YDEGEE. The CDR3 covers 13 residues. The chain's CDR3 is CASSLQGFDEQYF. The CDR3 DNA sequence: TGTGCCAGCAGCTTGCAGGGGTTCGACGAGCAGTACTTC.

This rearrangement joins TRBV4-3 to TRBJ2-2; weak D call: TRBD2 (5 bases). With 0 bases removed from V and 3 bases from J, the gap between germline ends came to 11 bases. The germline CDR1 and CDR2 sequences are LGHNA and YSLEER. The CDR3 is 16 residues long. The CDR3 nucleotides read TGCGCCAGCAGCCAAGATGGAGCGGATTACACCGGGGAGCTGTTTTTT. Translation: CASSQDGADYTGELFF.

J is TRBJ1-4 and V is TRBV19; TRBD1 might be the D (6 bases). Trimming removed 3 bases at V and 6 bases at J, with 14 bases between. The CDR3 sequence is 15 residues long. In germline, CDR1 is LNHDA, CDR2 SQIVND (reference sequence). The CDR3 sequence: CASSIAGGVYEKLFF. The CDR3 DNA is TGTGCCAGTAGTATTGCGGGGGGCGTGTATGAAAAACTGTTTTTT.